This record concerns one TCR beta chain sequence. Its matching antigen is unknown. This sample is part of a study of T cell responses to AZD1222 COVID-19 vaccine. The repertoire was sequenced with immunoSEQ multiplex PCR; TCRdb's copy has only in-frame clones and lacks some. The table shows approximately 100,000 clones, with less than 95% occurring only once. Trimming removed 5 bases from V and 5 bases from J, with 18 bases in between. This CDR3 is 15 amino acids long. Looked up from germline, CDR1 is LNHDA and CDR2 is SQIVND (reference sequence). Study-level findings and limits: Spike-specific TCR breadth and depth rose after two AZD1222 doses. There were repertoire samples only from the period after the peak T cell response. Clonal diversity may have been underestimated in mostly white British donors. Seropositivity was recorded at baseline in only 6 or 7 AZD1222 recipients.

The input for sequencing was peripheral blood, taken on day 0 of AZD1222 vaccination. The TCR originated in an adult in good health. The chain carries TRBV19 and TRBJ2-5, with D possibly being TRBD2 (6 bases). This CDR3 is CASSPKGLEGETQYF. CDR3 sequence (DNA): TGTGCCAGTAGTCCGAAGGGACTGGAAGGGGAGACCCAGTACTTC.